Below, 23 T cell receptor beta chains from the same sample are listed, as sequenced in a study of blood T cells in healthy people across ages. A sample-barcoded 5' primer and a J-beta primer mix were used in a second PCR of about 7 to 12 cycles. TCRdb used MiXCR to reprocess the 5' RACE reads, holding one entry per CDR3 protein. The table has just over 1 million distinct CDR3 sequences, more than 40% seen once. The sequenced sample was blood. Every receptor here comes from a woman between 55 and 75 years old in good health.

The rearrangement joins TRBV28 to TRBJ2-7, with unresolved D. The germline V gene has CDR1 MDHEN and CDR2 SYDVKM. The CDR3 has 12 amino acids. The V and J ends lost 6 bases and 4 bases respectively, with 10 bases between them. CDR3 DNA sequence: TGTGCCAGCAGCCTACCTTTTTACGAGCAGTACTTC. Its protein product is CASSLPFYEQYF. Looking up the rest from reference TRBV28 and TRBJ2-7 gives the full variable domain: DVKVTQSSRYLVKRTGEKVFLECVQDMDHENMFWYRQDPGLGLRLIYFSYDVKMKEKGDIPEGYSVSREKKERFSLILESASTNQTSMYLCASSLPFYEQYFGPGTRLTVT.

Remarks on this clonotype: A clone one base away is much larger, so this may be a read error. CDR3 sequence reads: CASSQAYDRTFF. DNA for the CDR3: TGCGCCAGCAGCCAAGCATACGACAGGACGTTCTTC. This chain joins TRBV4-1 and TRBJ2-1; a weak D match, TRBD1 (6 bases). CDR3 length equals 12 residues. Trimming cost V 1 base and J 15 bases, with 13 bases left between them. Germline CDR1 is MGHRA and CDR2 is YSYEKL.

This clonotype was seen a few times. The V and J genes are TRBV10-3 and TRBJ2-7; 10 nucleotides align to TRBD2. CDR1 ENHRY and CDR2 SYGVKD come from the germline V gene. V dropped 7 bases and J dropped 2; count of bases not matched to a gene: 11. The CDR3 totals 16 residues. CDR3 loop: CAITQGASGSTYEQYF. For the CDR3, the DNA is TGTGCCATCACCCAAGGGGCTAGCGGGAGTACCTACGAGCAGTACTTC.

J is TRBJ2-7 and V is TRBV7-8; the D call may be TRBD1 or TRBD2 (5 bases each). Between the trimmed V and J ends, which lost 6 bases and 5 bases, there was a span of 17 bases. Germline CDR1 reads SGHVS; CDR2 reads FQNEAQ. The CDR3 loop spans 14 amino acids. CDR3 region: CASRGPHLGNEQYF. DNA of the CDR3: TGTGCCAGCAGGGGACCTCACCTCGGCAACGAGCAGTACTTC.

This clonotype has only one observation. This chain uses TRBV20-1 with TRBJ2-7; 13 bases align to TRBD2. The CDR3 is 15 amino acids. V shed 3 bases, J shed 5 bases, and the junction held 7 bases outside the gene matches. The germline CDR1 and CDR2 sequences are DFQATT and SNEGSKA (reference sequence). The CDR3, as DNA: TGCAGTGCTAGCGGACTAGCGGGAGTTATCGACGAGCAGTACTTC. Translation: CSASGLAGVIDEQYF.

This chain connects TRBV20-1 to TRBJ2-7; TRBD1 is a possible D gene (5 bases). Per the germline V gene, CDR1 is DFQATT and CDR2 is SNEGSKA (reference sequence). The CDR3 extends over 13 amino acids. Trimming removed 3 bases at V and 3 bases at J, with 12 bases between. Written as DNA, the CDR3 is TGCAGTGCTAGGGTCGGCAGGGTCTACGAGCAGTACTTC. Translation gives CSARVGRVYEQYF.

The count of this clonotype is one. The chain has TRBV12-3 or TRBV12-4 and TRBJ1-2, with 8 bases identical to TRBD1. This CDR3 has 14 residues. Unmatched junction bases numbered 4, after V lost 6 bases and J lost 1 base. In DNA form, the CDR3 reads TGTGCCAGCAGAAGGACAGGGAATAACTATGGCTACACCTTC. This codes for CASRRTGNNYGYTF.

The rearrangement uses TRBV20-1 and TRBJ2-3; 7 nucleotides match TRBD1. The CDR3 loop spans 17 amino acids. V was clipped by 1 base and J by 4 bases; unmatched bases: 14. Germline V lookup: CDR1 DFQATT, CDR2 SNEGSKA (reference sequence). CDR3 sequence: CSARVWIGGKNPDTQYF. The CDR3, as DNA: TGCAGTGCTAGAGTATGGATAGGGGGCAAGAATCCAGATACGCAGTATTTT.

In this sample, this clonotype turned up a few times. The chain uses TRBV12-3 or TRBV12-4 and TRBJ1-1; the D is unclear. There are 14 residues in the CDR3. V gave up 3 bases and J gave up 1 base, with 9 bases separating them. The CDR3 DNA follows: TGTGCCAGCAGTTTTGTGGGCACGAACACTGAAGCTTTCTTT. Protein sequence: CASSFVGTNTEAFF.

The genes are TRBV27 and TRBJ2-4; 14 nucleotides line up with TRBD2. The end of the DNA is better explained by TRBJ2-7, so the J call may be wrong. This CDR3 is 15 amino acids long. CDR1 MNHEY and CDR2 SMNVEV come from the germline V gene (reference sequence). DNA of the CDR3: TGTGCCAGCAGTTTTAGGACTAGCGGGAGGAACGAGCAGTACTTC. This gives the protein CASSFRTSGRNEQYF.

The chain joins TRBV20-1 to TRBJ2-3, with 7 bases fitting TRBD2. Trimming cost V 0 bases and J 0 bases; bases outside gene matches: 3. Germline CDR1 reads DFQATT; CDR2 reads SNEGSKA (reference sequence). CDR3 length: 15 amino acids. CDR3 loop: CSARDIAGSTDTQYF. Here the CDR3 DNA reads TGCAGTGCTAGAGACATAGCGGGCAGCACAGATACGCAGTATTTT.

This clonotype was counted only a few times. This sequence joins TRBV10-2 and TRBJ2-7, with a weak D call TRBD1 (5 bases). CDR1 is WSHSY, CDR2 SAAADI, per germline. V shed 7 bases and J shed 4 bases, with 14 bases lying between them. The length of the CDR3 is 13 residues. The CDR3 coding sequence is TGCGCCAGCACCGACAGTCCTTATTACGAGCAGTACTTC. Amino acids: CASTDSPYYEQYF.

This clonotype was seen only a few times. The chain uses TRBV6-2 or TRBV6-3 and TRBJ2-5; no reliable D call. The germline CDR1 and CDR2 sequences are MNHEY and SVGEGT. The CDR3 covers 13 residues. V was cut by 7 bases and J by 5 bases, with 14 bases left in between. The CDR3 here is CASKLGNVETQYF. The CDR3 nucleotides read TGTGCCAGCAAGCTTGGGAATGTCGAGACCCAGTACTTC.

This clonotype turned up a few times. This chain connects TRBV27 to TRBJ2-7, with 10 bases identical to TRBD2. CDR1 is MNHEY and CDR2 is SMNVEV in the germline V gene (reference sequence). This CDR3 contains 14 residues. V dropped 5 bases and J dropped 5; count of bases not matched to a gene: 6. Here the CDR3 DNA reads TGTGCCAGCAGTCCCCTAGCGGGAGTCAACGAGCAGTACTTC. Translated, it gives CASSPLAGVNEQYF.

The table lists this clonotype with a few counts. The chain recombines TRBV20-1 with TRBJ2-7; D is ambiguous. The CDR3 is 11 amino acids. CDR1 and CDR2 from the germline V gene are DFQATT and SNEGSKA (reference sequence). The germline V and J ends were trimmed by 6 bases and 5 bases, with 11 bases remaining between them. The CDR3 is CSARWVDEQYF. The CDR3 DNA is TGCAGTGCCAGATGGGTCGACGAGCAGTACTTC.

This clonotype showed up just once. The chain links TRBV20-1 to TRBJ2-1, with 16 bases aligning to TRBD2. CDR3 length: 14 amino acids. Germline V lookup: CDR1 DFQATT, CDR2 SNEGSKA (reference sequence). The junction had 9 bases not matched to a gene; V was cut back by 4 bases and J by 15 bases. Here the CDR3 reads CSAKAGTSGRASFF. The CDR3 nucleotides are TGCAGTGCTAAAGCCGGGACTAGCGGGAGGGCATCGTTCTTC.

This clonotype was observed a handful of times. This chain connects TRBV6-5 to TRBJ2-6; TRBD1 matches 7 bases. Germline assignment: CDR1 MNHEY and CDR2 SVGAGI. V lost 4 bases and J lost 2; bases outside the gene matches: 20. The CDR3 is 21 amino acids. The CDR3 DNA sequence: TGTGCCAGCAGTTGGGTGAGACGGGACAGCCCACCTGGGACTGGGGCCAACGTCCTGACTTTC. Amino acid sequence: CASSWVRRDSPPGTGANVLTF.

V gene TRBV4-1 combines with J gene TRBJ2-7; 10 positions agree with TRBD2. The germline V gene has CDR1 MGHRA and CDR2 YSYEKL. The CDR3 is 14 residues long. Trimming took 8 bases from V and 2 from J; bases not matched to a gene: 6. The CDR3 reads CASGETSGTYEQYF. The CDR3 coding sequence is TGCGCCAGCGGCGAAACTAGCGGGACCTACGAGCAGTACTTC.

The V and J genes are TRBV20-1 and TRBJ2-1; tentatively, D is TRBD1 (6 bases). Germline values: CDR1 DFQATT, CDR2 SNEGSKA (reference sequence). This CDR3 is built from 14 residues. The V gene lost 2 bases and the J gene lost 13 bases, with 21 bases spanning the gap. DNA for the CDR3: TGCAGTGCTAGATCGGCAGGGGTCGGTGAGACCCAGTTCTTC. Translating gives CSARSAGVGETQFF.

The gene calls are TRBV11-2 and TRBJ2-5; maybe TRBD1 (6 bases). This CDR3 is built from 12 residues. Per germline, CDR1 SGHAT and CDR2 FQNNGV. Deletions cut 5 bases from V and 6 bases from J, with 10 bases between. The CDR3 sequence: CASSHRAQTQYF. CDR3 in DNA: TGTGCCAGCAGCCACAGGGCCCAGACCCAGTACTTC.

This clonotype was detected only a few times. The chain uses TRBV7-8 and TRBJ1-1; possible D gene TRBD1, 6 bases. Germline V gene lookup returns CDR1 SGHVS and CDR2 FQNEAQ. The CDR3 sequence is 16 residues long. Trimming left V 1 base short and J 5 bases short, with 17 bases between. This CDR3 is CASSLGLGRGGTEAFF. For the CDR3, the DNA is TGTGCCAGCAGCTTAGGGCTCGGCAGGGGAGGGACTGAAGCTTTCTTT.

About this clonotype: The junction departs from the called germline gene at one end, perhaps through a read error. The J gene is TRBJ1-1, the V gene TRBV6-2 or TRBV6-3; D is unclear. This CDR3 contains 13 residues. Germline V gene sequence: CDR1 MNHEY, CDR2 SVGEGT. CDR3 DNA: TGTGCCTGCAGTTTCACCAGAAACACCGAAGCTTTCTTT. Translating it yields CACSFTRNTEAFF.

The V and J genes are TRBV27 and TRBJ1-6; D may be TRBD1 (5 bases). Trimming left V 10 bases short and J 4 bases short, with 14 bases between. The CDR3 has 14 residues. Germline CDR1 is MNHEY and CDR2 is SMNVEV (reference sequence). The DNA of the CDR3 is TGTGCCACCCAGGGTTTAGCATATAATTCACCCCTCCACTTT. This sequence encodes CATQGLAYNSPLHF.